The entry that follows covers one T cell receptor (beta chain) sequence. This receptor's antigen is unknown. Per-nucleotide qualities are absent, and no much larger clonotype sits a single base away. The immunoSEQ Assay, a bias-controlled multiplex PCR, was used to amplify TCRbeta CDR3 regions from genomic DNA. Per the original workflow: The number of nucleated cells in each sample was estimated by amplification of reference gene primers within the assay. To quantify the absolute abundance of each unique TCRbeta CDR3 rearrangement, sequence reads were collapsed and filtered. Productive Simpson clonality was computed per sample as the square root of Simpson's diversity index over productive rearrangements. The table was pulled from immuneACCESS by TCRdb, which kept in-frame rearrangements only. Such tables lose some clones; where checked, under half of the loss comes from unresolved V genes, and the rest has no known cause. D and trimming were read from the DNA, whereas the V and J calls and clone size are those reported in that table. For this sample the table gives 100,000 to 150,000 clones, of which around 89% were detected only once. The ten most abundant clones make up about a tenth of the sample.

The sample comes from a study of blood T cell repertoires in COVID-19 (dated by TCRdb to about 2020). In the study overall: The collaborator samples originated in the United States, Italy and Spain and spanned the acute and convalescent phases of COVID-19. Subjects who had been exposed to COVID-19, were actively infected with it, or had recovered from it provided the deeply sampled blood TCRbeta repertoires that made up the dataset. Where HLA class I and class II types were available, the types were taken from metadata supplied by the sample provider, not from assay-based typing. The material from the prospective study consisted of cDNA or gDNA derived from T cells, B-cell-depleted T cells, or PBMCs. The samples were drawn from the first 160 participants of the ongoing ImmuneRACE study and from 950 to 1,500 subjects provided by 6 global collaborators. Sample metadata almost always included a de-identified subject ID, COVID-19 status, age in years and sex. A freely available public database, intended as a resource for researchers studying the immune response to SARS-CoV-2, is where the repertoires were released.

Including the terminal cysteine and phenylalanine, the CDR3 comprises 14 residues. Only CDR3 DNA remains: 42 bases, in frame from the first base. Trimmed from V: 5 bases; trimmed from J: 3 bases; junction bases lacking a gene match: 4. The germline V gene (reference sequence) gives CDR1 as LNHNV and CDR2 as YYDKDF. Study-wide conclusions, independent of this receptor: The quantity of clinical and demographic metadata differed by source and by participant and was supplied without curation.

Collaborating institutions collected whole blood in K2EDTA tubes following their own protocols. For TCRbeta analysis, collaborators shipped samples as frozen whole blood, isolated PBMCs, or DNA extracted from either of those sample types. The receptor was derived from a man between 50 and 59 years old with acute or convalescent COVID-19. The sequencing sample was made of peripheral blood. The chain was built from TRBV15 and TRBJ1-1; TRBD1 fits 9 bases in the junction. The sequenced DNA: TGTGCCACCAGCTTAGACAGGGGGGACACTGAAGCTTTCTTT. Translated, it gives CATSLDRGDTEAFF.